Each of the 23 T cell receptor beta chains below was sequenced from the same sample in a study of T cell repertoires in cytomegalovirus infection. TCRdb passed the reads through MiXCR, listing each CDR3 protein once. The data hold 200,000 to 300,000 distinct CDR3 sequences, with 9.1% observed a single time. Specimen: PBMCs. The receptors stem from a human donor in good health (CMV status not recorded). Some clones in this sample may be carry-over from other donors' samples.

V gene TRBV7-2 combines with J gene TRBJ2-1; D is ambiguous. This CDR3 region has 14 residues. The germline V gene encodes CDR1 SGHTA and CDR2 FQGNSA. The V and J ends lost 1 base and 5 bases respectively, with 9 bases between them. The CDR3 reads CASSLVSRNNEQFF. CDR3 in DNA: TGTGCCAGCAGCTTAGTGTCAAGAAACAATGAGCAGTTCTTC.

This clonotype was detected many times. The chain joins TRBV20-1 to TRBJ1-2, with 8 bases that match TRBD1. With V trimmed by 0 bases and J by 9 bases, 9 bases remained unmatched. In germline, CDR1 is DFQATT, CDR2 SNEGSKA (reference sequence). This CDR3 is 14 amino acids long. CDR3 amino acids: CSARDRRDRTSYTF. The CDR3 DNA reads TGCAGTGCTAGAGATCGCCGGGACAGGACTAGCTACACCTTC.

There are a few counts of this clonotype. The chain carries TRBV28 and TRBJ2-3, with 8 bases fitting TRBD1. The V and J ends lost 5 bases and 6 bases, in that order; junction bases with no gene match: 7. Per the germline V gene, CDR1 is MDHEN and CDR2 is SYDVKM. CDR3 length: 14 residues. As DNA, the CDR3 is TGTGCCAGCAGTACAGGGGGGACACAGGATACGCAGTATTTT. Protein: CASSTGGTQDTQYF.

This clonotype occurred many times. The genes are TRBV29-1 and TRBJ2-5, with 10 bases fitting TRBD2. J was trimmed by 5 bases and V by 4 bases; bases with no gene match: 13. CDR3 length equals 16 residues. The germline V gene encodes CDR1 SQVTM and CDR2 ANQGSEA. CDR3: CSVGGGAGGPVETQYF. The CDR3 DNA sequence: TGCAGCGTTGGTGGAGGAGCGGGGGGGCCAGTTGAGACCCAGTACTTC.

Many counts were recorded for this clonotype. This sequence joins TRBV10-3 and TRBJ2-7; a weak D match, TRBD1 (6 bases). CDR1 and CDR2 (germline): ENHRY, SYGVKD. The CDR3 totals 13 residues. The germline V and J ends were trimmed by 7 bases and 0 bases, with 10 bases remaining between them. CDR3 residues: CAINDRSSYEQYF. The CDR3 DNA follows: TGTGCCATCAACGACAGGAGCTCCTACGAGCAGTACTTC.

This clonotype was seen only a few times. The CDR3: CAWSATEGYSPLHF. The CDR3 nucleotides are TGTGCCTGGAGCGCCACAGAGGGATATTCACCCCTCCACTTT. J is TRBJ1-6 and V is TRBV30; no clear D. Trimming removed 3 bases from V and 8 bases from J, with 14 bases in between. Germline CDR1 GTSNPN, CDR2 SVGIG (reference sequence). CDR3 length equals 14 residues.

This sequence joins TRBV28 and TRBJ1-1; 7 positions agree with TRBD1. The CDR3 totals 16 residues. Germline V gene lookup returns CDR1 MDHEN and CDR2 SYDVKM. After removal of 5 bases from V and 4 bases from J, the junction contained 13 bases not matched to a gene. CDR3 in amino acids: CASSLRPLPGGTEAFF. CDR3 DNA: TGTGCCAGCAGTCTCCGACCCCTGCCAGGGGGCACTGAAGCTTTCTTT.

The chain has TRBV6-5 and TRBJ1-2; D is unclear. The CDR3 spans 14 residues. Germline assignment: CDR1 MNHEY and CDR2 SVGAGI. Trimming shortened V by 3 bases and J by 11 bases, and 19 bases separated the two germline ends. The CDR3 is CASSYSRTNGRYTF. The DNA of the CDR3 is TGTGCCAGCAGTTATTCGCGGACTAACGGCCGATACACCTTC.

This clonotype has a handful of counts. The chain is built from TRBV6-1 and TRBJ2-1; D is unresolved. V shed 6 bases and J shed 3 bases, with 12 bases lying between them. Per the germline V gene, CDR1 is MNHNS and CDR2 is SASEGT. The CDR3 is 14 amino acids. The CDR3 DNA sequence: TGTGCCAGCAGCGCCCGGACCCTCTACAATGAGCAGTTCTTC. Protein sequence: CASSARTLYNEQFF.

This clonotype was detected ten times or more. This chain links TRBV11-2 with TRBJ2-5, with a possible D match to TRBD1 (6 bases). Germline values: CDR1 SGHAT, CDR2 FQNNGV. Trimming left V 1 base short and J 5 bases short, with 14 bases between. The CDR3 runs 15 residues. Written as DNA, the CDR3 is TGTGCCAGCAGCTTAGCCCCGACAGGCCGGGAGACCCAGTACTTC. Protein product: CASSLAPTGRETQYF.

This clonotype was detected ten times or more. The rearrangement links TRBV28 to TRBJ2-1; TRBD2 is a possible D gene (6 bases). The germline V gene has CDR1 MDHEN and CDR2 SYDVKM. Deletions cut 4 bases from V and 0 bases from J, with 10 bases between. The CDR3 is made up of 15 amino acids. The CDR3, as DNA: TGTGCCAGCAGTTCGGGACTCCACTCCTACAATGAGCAGTTCTTC. Its translation is CASSSGLHSYNEQFF.

This clonotype has ten or more counts. The V gene is TRBV7-2, the J gene TRBJ1-1; the D is unclear. With 0 bases removed from V and 1 base from J, the gap between germline ends came to 21 bases. Looked up from germline, CDR1 is SGHTA and CDR2 is FQGNSA. The CDR3 length is 19 residues. The CDR3, as DNA: TGTGCCAGCAGCTTAGCCACAGCATTGGTTTCGAGTCGGAACACTGAAGCTTTCTTT. Translated: CASSLATALVSSRNTEAFF.

The chain combines TRBV12-3 or TRBV12-4 with TRBJ2-7; 7 bases are shared with TRBD1. The CDR3 contains 13 residues. V trimming: 5 bases; J trimming: 6 bases; junction bases outside the gene matches: 7. CDR3 region: CASSRQGVGEQYF. The CDR3 DNA follows: TGTGCCAGCAGTCGACAGGGTGTTGGCGAGCAGTACTTC.

In its sample, this clonotype was seen once. CDR3 protein: CASSVAGGNTEAFF. As DNA, the CDR3 is TGTGCCAGCAGCGTAGCCGGGGGTAACACTGAAGCTTTCTTT. V usage is TRBV9 and J usage is TRBJ1-1, with D perhaps matching TRBD1 (5 bases). Trimming left V 0 bases short and J 2 bases short, with 8 bases between. CDR1 SGDLS and CDR2 YYNGEE come from the germline V gene. The CDR3 is made up of 14 amino acids.

A few counts support this clonotype. CDR3 sequence (DNA): TGTGCCAGCCGGAGGGACACCTACACCGGGGAGCTGTTTTTT. This translates into CASRRDTYTGELFF. The chain recombines TRBV6-2 or TRBV6-3 with TRBJ2-2; either TRBD1 or TRBD2 may supply D (6 bases each). The CDR3 has 14 residues. Trimming took off 8 bases at V and 3 bases at J, with 13 bases between the two ends. The germline V gene encodes CDR1 MNHEY and CDR2 SVGEGT.

This clonotype has at least ten counts. The rearrangement uses TRBV20-1 and TRBJ2-7; TRBD1 aligns across 7 bases. The trim removed 3 bases at V and 4 bases at J, leaving 9 bases unmatched. The CDR3 is 14 amino acids. Germline V gives CDR1 DFQATT, CDR2 SNEGSKA (reference sequence). CDR3 bases: TGCAGTGCTAGTCTCCAGGGGGTGGGTTACGAGCAGTACTTC. This encodes CSASLQGVGYEQYF.

This clonotype was recorded many times. The chain employs TRBV7-2 and TRBJ2-5; 8 bases are shared with TRBD2. Looked up from germline, CDR1 is SGHTA and CDR2 is FQGNSA. With V trimmed by 2 bases and J by 4 bases, 6 bases remained unmatched. The CDR3 contains 15 residues. The CDR3 sequence: CASSLRGLGLETQYF. CDR3 DNA sequence: TGTGCCAGCAGCTTAAGGGGACTAGGGCTAGAGACCCAGTACTTC.

The rearrangement links TRBV7-2 to TRBJ2-7; 7 bases line up with TRBD1. There are 15 residues in the CDR3. The V and J ends lost 2 bases and 1 base, in that order; junction bases with no gene match: 5. From germline, CDR1 is SGHTA and CDR2 FQGNSA. CDR3: CASSLRPGGSYEQYF. CDR3 nucleotide sequence: TGTGCCAGCAGCTTAAGGCCAGGGGGATCCTACGAGCAGTACTTC.

This clonotype was recorded at least ten times. The rearrangement uses TRBV7-2 and TRBJ2-7; 9 bases line up with TRBD2. V shed 1 base, J shed 1 base, and the junction held 5 bases outside the gene matches. Germline lookup yields CDR1 SGHTA and CDR2 FQGNSA. The CDR3 loop spans 16 amino acids. The CDR3 sequence: CASSLVRLAESYEQYF. CDR3 DNA: TGTGCCAGCAGCTTAGTTCGACTAGCGGAATCCTACGAGCAGTACTTC.

There are many counts of this clonotype. This chain joins TRBV7-8 and TRBJ2-2; D gene uncertain. Germline CDR1 is SGHVS and CDR2 is FQNEAQ. The CDR3 runs 16 residues. V was shortened by 5 bases and J by 0 bases, with 13 bases between the two germline ends. CDR3 bases: TGTGCCAGCAGCCCTTTGGCGGCTCCGAACACCGGGGAGCTGTTTTTT. Its protein product is CASSPLAAPNTGELFF.

This clonotype was recorded at least ten times. The rearrangement joins TRBV4-2 to TRBJ2-7; 7 positions agree with TRBD1. The V and J ends lost 4 bases and 4 bases, in that order; junction bases with no gene match: 7. Germline V gives CDR1 LGHNA, CDR2 YNFKEQ. This CDR3 is built from 14 residues. CDR3 nucleotide sequence: TGTGCCAGCAGCCCCTCAACAGGGGATTACGAGCAGTACTTC. Residues: CASSPSTGDYEQYF.

The rearrangement uses TRBV6-6 and TRBJ2-7, with D perhaps TRBD1 or TRBD2 (5 bases each). The germline gives CDR1 MNHNY, CDR2 SVGAGI (reference sequence). The CDR3 sequence is 15 residues long. V lost 5 bases and J 2 bases, leaving 16 bases between the germline ends. The CDR3 coding sequence is TGTGCCAGCAGTCCGAGCCGGGGCGGAGCCTACGAGCAGTACTTC. Encoded protein: CASSPSRGGAYEQYF.

The genes are TRBV12-3 or TRBV12-4 and TRBJ2-5; tentatively, D is TRBD1 or TRBD2 (5 bases each). Trimming took off 1 base at V and 5 bases at J, with 8 bases between the two ends. The CDR3 consists of 13 residues. The CDR3 region is CASSLDGTETQYF. The CDR3 DNA reads as TGTGCCAGCAGTTTAGATGGGACGGAGACCCAGTACTTC.